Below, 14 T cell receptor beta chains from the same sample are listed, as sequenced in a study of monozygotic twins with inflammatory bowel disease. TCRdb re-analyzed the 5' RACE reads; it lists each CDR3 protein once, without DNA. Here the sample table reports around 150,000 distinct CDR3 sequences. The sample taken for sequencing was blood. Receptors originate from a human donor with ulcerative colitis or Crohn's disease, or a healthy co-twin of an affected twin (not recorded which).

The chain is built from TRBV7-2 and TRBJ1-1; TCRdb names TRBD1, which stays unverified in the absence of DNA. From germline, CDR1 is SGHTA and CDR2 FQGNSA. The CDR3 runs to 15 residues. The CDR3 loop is CASSLTSQGAPEAFF.

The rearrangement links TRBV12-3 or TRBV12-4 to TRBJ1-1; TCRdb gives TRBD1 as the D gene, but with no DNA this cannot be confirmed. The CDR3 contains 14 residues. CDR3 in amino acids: CASRFREGETEAFF.

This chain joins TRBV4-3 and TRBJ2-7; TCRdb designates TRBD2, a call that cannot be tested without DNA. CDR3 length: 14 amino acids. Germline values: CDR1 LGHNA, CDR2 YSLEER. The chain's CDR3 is CASSQGSGSYEQYF.

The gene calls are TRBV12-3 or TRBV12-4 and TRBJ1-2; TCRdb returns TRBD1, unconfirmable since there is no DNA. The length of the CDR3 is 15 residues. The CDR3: CASSDGQGIDYGYTF.

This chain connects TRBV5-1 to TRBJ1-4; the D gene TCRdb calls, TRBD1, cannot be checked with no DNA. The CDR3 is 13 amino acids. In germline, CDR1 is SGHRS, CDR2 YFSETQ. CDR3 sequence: CASSLEGAEKLFF.

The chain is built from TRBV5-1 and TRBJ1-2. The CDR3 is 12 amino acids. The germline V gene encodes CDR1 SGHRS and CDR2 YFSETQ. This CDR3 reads CASSLDFYGYTF.

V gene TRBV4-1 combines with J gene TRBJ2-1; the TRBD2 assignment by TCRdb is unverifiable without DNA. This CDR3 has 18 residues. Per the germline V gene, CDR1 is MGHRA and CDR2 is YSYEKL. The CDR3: CASSQGVGTSGRSGEQFF.

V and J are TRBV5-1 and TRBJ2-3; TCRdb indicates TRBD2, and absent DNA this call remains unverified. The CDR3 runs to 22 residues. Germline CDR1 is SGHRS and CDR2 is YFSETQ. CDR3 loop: CASSLEPFGGDLFSIGTDTQYF. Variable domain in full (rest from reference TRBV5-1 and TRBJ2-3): KAGVTQTPRYLIKTRGQQVTLSCSPISGHRSVSWYQQTPGQGLQFLFEYFSETQRNKGNFPGRFSGRQFSNSRSEMNVSTLELGDSALYLCASSLEPFGGDLFSIGTDTQYFGPGTRLTVL.

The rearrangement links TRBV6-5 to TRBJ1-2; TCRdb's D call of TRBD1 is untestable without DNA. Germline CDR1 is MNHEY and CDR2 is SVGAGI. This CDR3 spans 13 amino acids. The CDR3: CASSYSRVRQYTF.

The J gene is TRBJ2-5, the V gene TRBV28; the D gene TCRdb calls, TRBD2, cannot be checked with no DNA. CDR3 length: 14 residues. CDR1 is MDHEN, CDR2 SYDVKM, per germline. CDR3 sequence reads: CASSLQEERPTQYF.

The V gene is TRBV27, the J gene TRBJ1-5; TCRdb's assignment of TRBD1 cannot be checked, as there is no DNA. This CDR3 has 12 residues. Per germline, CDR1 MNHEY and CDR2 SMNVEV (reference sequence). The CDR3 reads CANREYRGYQHF.

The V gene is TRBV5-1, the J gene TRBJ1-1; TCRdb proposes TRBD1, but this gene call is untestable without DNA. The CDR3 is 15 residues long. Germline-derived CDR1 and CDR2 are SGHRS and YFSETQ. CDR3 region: CASSSGEGMNTEAFF.

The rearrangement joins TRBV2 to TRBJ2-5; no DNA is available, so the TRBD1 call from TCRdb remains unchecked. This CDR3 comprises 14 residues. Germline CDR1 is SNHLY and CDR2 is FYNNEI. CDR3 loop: CASSPLVARETQYF.

The CDR3 sequence: CASSFGGYSNQPQHF. This chain uses TRBV12-3 or TRBV12-4 with TRBJ1-5; the TCRdb D gene call, TRBD1, has no DNA to confirm it. The CDR3 length is 15 residues.